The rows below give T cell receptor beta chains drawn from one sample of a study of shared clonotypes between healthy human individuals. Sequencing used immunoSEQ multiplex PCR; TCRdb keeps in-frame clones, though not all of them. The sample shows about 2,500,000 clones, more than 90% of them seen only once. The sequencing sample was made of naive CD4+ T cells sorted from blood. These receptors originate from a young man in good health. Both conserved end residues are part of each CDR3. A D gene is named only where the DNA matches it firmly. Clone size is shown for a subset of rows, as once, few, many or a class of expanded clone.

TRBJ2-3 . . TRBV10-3 CAISESTSSDTQYF TGTGCCATCAGTGAGTCAACTAGTTCAGATACGCAGTATTTT
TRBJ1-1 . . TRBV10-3 CAISDYPNGNTEAFF TGTGCCATCAGTGATTATCCTAACGGGAACACTGAAGCTTTCTTT
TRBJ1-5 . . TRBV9 CASSISDSPNQPQHF TGTGCCAGCAGCATATCGGACAGCCCCAATCAGCCCCAGCATTTT
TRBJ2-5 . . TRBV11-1 CASSLIQGPQETQYF TGTGCCAGCAGCTTAATACAGGGACCCCAAGAGACCCAGTACTTC
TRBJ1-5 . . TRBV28 CASSFPQGIGDQPQHF TGTGCCAGCAGTTTTCCCCAGGGGATTGGGGATCAGCCCCAGCATTTT
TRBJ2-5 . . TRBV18 CASFRSTGEGETQYF TGTGCCAGCTTTAGAAGCACAGGTGAAGGGGAGACCCAGTACTTC
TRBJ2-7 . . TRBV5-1 CASSTRQASHEQYF TGCGCCAGCAGCACACGACAGGCCAGCCACGAGCAGTACTTC
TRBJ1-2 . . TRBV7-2 CASSPAGSLSGYTF TGTGCCAGCAGCCCGGCGGGCAGCCTCTCTGGCTACACCTTC
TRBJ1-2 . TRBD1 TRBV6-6 CASSLQGAGYGYTF TGTGCCAGCAGTTTACAGGGGGCTGGCTATGGCTACACCTTC
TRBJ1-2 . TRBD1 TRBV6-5 CASSDRAGYTF TGTGCCAGCAGTGACAGGGCAGGCTACACCTTC
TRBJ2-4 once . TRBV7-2 CASSLDGIAKNIQYF TGTGCCAGCAGCTTAGACGGAATAGCCAAAAACATTCAGTACTTC
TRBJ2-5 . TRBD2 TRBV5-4 CASSIGTSGQETQYF TGTGCCAGCAGCATAGGGACTAGCGGGCAAGAGACCCAGTACTTC
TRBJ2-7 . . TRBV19 CASSITDYPYEQYF TGTGCCAGTAGTATCACGGACTACCCCTACGAGCAGTACTTC
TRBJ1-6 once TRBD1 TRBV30 CAWRDRSNSPLHF TGTGCCTGGAGGGACAGGTCTAATTCACCCCTCCACTTT
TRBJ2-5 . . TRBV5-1 CASSLGLGRIQETQYF TGCGCCAGCAGCTTGGGGCTAGGGAGGATACAAGAGACCCAGTACTTC
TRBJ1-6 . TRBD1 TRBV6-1 CASGQGWYNSPLHF TGTGCCAGTGGACAGGGATGGTATAATTCACCCCTCCACTTT
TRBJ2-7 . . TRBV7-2 CASSPRGGPTYEQYF TGTGCCAGCAGCCCGCGAGGCGGCCCAACCTACGAGCAGTACTTC
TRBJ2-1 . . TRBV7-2 CASSLGGSYNEQFF TGTGCCAGCAGCTTAGGCGGCAGCTACAATGAGCAGTTCTTC
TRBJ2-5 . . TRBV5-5 CASSPTGETQYF TGTGCCAGCAGTCCTACCGGGGAGACCCAGTACTTC
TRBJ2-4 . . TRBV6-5 CASSLGPPVRDIQYF TGTGCCAGCAGTTTGGGGCCTCCGGTCAGGGACATTCAGTACTTC
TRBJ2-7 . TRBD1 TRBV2 CASRAEDRGYEQYF TGTGCCAGCAGAGCCGAGGACAGGGGTTACGAGCAGTACTTC
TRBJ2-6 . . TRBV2 CASRGSSGANVLTF TGTGCCAGCAGGGGATCTTCTGGGGCCAACGTCCTGACTTTC
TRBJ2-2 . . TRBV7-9 CASSQGTPNTGELFF TGTGCCAGCAGCCAGGGGACCCCGAACACCGGGGAGCTGTTTTTT
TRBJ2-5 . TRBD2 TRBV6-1 CASRVAGQETQYF TGTGCCAGCAGAGTAGCGGGGCAAGAGACCCAGTACTTC
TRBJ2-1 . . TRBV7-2 CASSSRLDFDEQFF TGTGCCAGCAGCTCCCGACTAGATTTCGATGAGCAGTTCTTC
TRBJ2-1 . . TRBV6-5 CASSYPGLTGEVF TGTGCCAGCAGTTACCCCGGACTCACCGGAGAAGTCTTC
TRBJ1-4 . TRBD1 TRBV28 CATGTGINEKLFF TGTGCCACGGGGACAGGGATTAATGAAAAACTGTTTTTT
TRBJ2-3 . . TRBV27 CASSPRITYTDTQYF TGTGCCAGCAGTCCGAGAATAACTTACACAGATACGCAGTATTTT
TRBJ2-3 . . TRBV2 CASSPGLPAVDTQYF TGTGCCAGCAGCCCGGGACTCCCCGCGGTAGATACGCAGTATTTT
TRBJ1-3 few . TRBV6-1 CASRMMYSGNTIYF TGTGCCAGCAGGATGATGTACTCTGGAAACACCATATATTTT
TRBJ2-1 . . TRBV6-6 CASSSSEGRYYNEQFF TGTGCCAGCAGTTCTTCCGAGGGGCGGTACTACAATGAGCAGTTCTTC
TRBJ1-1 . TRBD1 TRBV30 CAWSVGDRGLNTEAFF TGTGCCTGGAGTGTAGGGGACAGGGGACTTAACACTGAAGCTTTCTTT
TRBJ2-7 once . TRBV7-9 CASSSESGVAYEQYF TGTGCCAGCAGCTCCGAATCGGGGGTCGCTTACGAGCAGTACTTC